This passage covers 30 T cell receptor beta chains from one sample sequenced in a study of beta chain features in type 1 diabetes. Reverse transcription of all isolated RNA meant that expressed TCRB transcripts were sequenced. Only in-frame clones appear in the TCRdb table, and some are missing; sequencing was by immunoSEQ multiplex PCR. The table shows approximately 330,000 clones, with roughly 11% occurring only once. The sequenced material came from naive CD4+ T cells from blood. The source of these receptors is a woman aged 25-40 years in good health.

This clone was detected only once. The chain employs TRBV18 and TRBJ1-1; D gene ambiguous. V lost 2 bases to trimming and J lost 10 bases, with 20 bases between them. CDR1 is KGHSH, CDR2 LQKENI, per germline. This CDR3 comprises 15 residues. CDR3 in amino acids: CASSPSQTAEGRAFF. The CDR3 region has the DNA TGTGCCAGCTCACCATCCCAAACGGCGGAGGGAAGAGCTTTCTTT.

The rearrangement uses TRBV28 and TRBJ2-1; 9 bases match TRBD1. The trim removed 10 bases at V and 8 bases at J, leaving 15 bases unmatched. The germline V gene has CDR1 MDHEN and CDR2 SYDVKM. The CDR3 is 15 residues long. CDR3 loop: CAIQIPGQGTDEQFF. As DNA, the CDR3 is TGTGCCATCCAGATACCGGGACAGGGTACGGATGAGCAGTTCTTC. Full variable domain (missing parts from reference TRBV28 and TRBJ2-1): DVKVTQSSRYLVKRTGEKVFLECVQDMDHENMFWYRQDPGLGLRLIYFSYDVKMKEKGDIPEGYSVSREKKERFSLILESASTNQTSMYLCAIQIPGQGTDEQFFGPGTRLTVL.

This clone came up a few times. The chain combines TRBV9 with TRBJ2-7; 7 bases are shared with TRBD2. The J segment lost 3 bases and the V segment lost 0 bases, leaving 3 bases of the junction unmatched. Germline V gives CDR1 SGDLS, CDR2 YYNGEE. The CDR3 is 14 residues long. CDR3 in DNA: TGTGCCAGCAGCGTAGGCCTAGCGGACTACGAGCAGTACTTC. Its translation: CASSVGLADYEQYF.

V usage is TRBV4-2 and J usage is TRBJ2-2, with a weak D call TRBD1 (6 bases). The CDR3 is 15 amino acids. Germline V gene lookup returns CDR1 LGHNA and CDR2 YNFKEQ. Trimming stripped 3 bases from V and 4 bases from J, with 12 bases between. The CDR3, as DNA: TGTGCCAGCAGCCACAACAGGGACCCCACCGGGGAGCTGTTTTTT. As protein: CASSHNRDPTGELFF.

As for this clone: At the DNA level, this CDR3 is encoded by other sequences in the same sample as well. The J gene is TRBJ2-1, the V gene TRBV5-1, with TRBD1 identical over 9 bases. The V and J ends lost 4 bases and 4 bases, in that order; junction bases with no gene match: 6. CDR3 length: 15 amino acids. Germline V gene sequence: CDR1 SGHRS, CDR2 YFSETQ. The CDR3 sequence: CASSPGQGSYNEQFF. The CDR3 DNA sequence: TGCGCCAGCAGCCCGGGACAGGGATCGTACAATGAGCAGTTCTTC.

This rearrangement joins TRBV27 to TRBJ1-4; maybe TRBD1 (5 bases). The V end was cut by 6 bases, the J end by 10 bases, with 18 bases between. This CDR3 has 14 amino acids. Looked up from germline, CDR1 is MNHEY and CDR2 is SMNVEV (reference sequence). CDR3 sequence (DNA): TGTGCCAGCAGATACTCCGACGCGGGGGGAAAACTGTTTTTT. As protein: CASRYSDAGGKLFF.

This clone appeared a few times. The rearrangement uses TRBV28 and TRBJ1-4; D not certain. The V end lost 4 bases, the J end lost 8 bases, and 20 bases lay between the germline ends. The CDR3 extends over 16 amino acids. Germline V gives CDR1 MDHEN, CDR2 SYDVKM. CDR3: CASSSPGSASGEKLFF. Written as DNA, the CDR3 is TGTGCCAGCAGTTCCCCCGGGTCCGCCAGCGGGGAAAAACTGTTTTTT.

The CDR3 bases are TGTGCCACCAGCAGCGAGCCTCAGGGCCCCCACGAGCAGTACTTC. Translated: CATSSEPQGPHEQYF. The chain carries TRBV15 and TRBJ2-7, with D perhaps TRBD1 (5 bases). V shed 3 bases and J shed 5 bases, with 17 bases lying between them. Germline V gives CDR1 LNHNV, CDR2 YYDKDF (reference sequence). The CDR3 extends over 15 amino acids.

This chain joins TRBV15 and TRBJ1-3; possibly TRBD1 for D (5 bases). The CDR3 extends over 16 amino acids. V lost 0 bases and J lost 3, with 12 bases in between. Germline values: CDR1 LNHNV, CDR2 YYDKDF (reference sequence). The CDR3 loop is CATSRDGGGVGNTIYF. CDR3 sequence (DNA): TGTGCCACCAGCAGAGATGGCGGGGGGGTTGGAAACACCATATATTTT.

The genes are TRBV28 and TRBJ1-1; D might be TRBD1 (5 bases). The V gene's germline CDR1 is MDHEN and CDR2 SYDVKM. The ends were cut back, 5 bases at V and 4 bases at J, with 14 bases in the middle. This CDR3 has 14 amino acids. CDR3 sequence (DNA): TGTGCCAGCAGTCCCCGGGGGTGGATCACTGAAGCTTTCTTT. This encodes CASSPRGWITEAFF.

This clone was seen more than once but under ten times. The J gene is TRBJ2-5, the V gene TRBV4-3; D possibly corresponds to TRBD2 (5 bases). CDR3 length equals 15 residues. Trimming removed 0 bases from V and 5 bases from J, with 13 bases in between. Per germline, CDR1 LGHNA and CDR2 YSLEER. The CDR3 region is CASSQDVGLGETQYF. In DNA form, the CDR3 reads TGCGCCAGCAGCCAAGATGTCGGACTCGGGGAGACCCAGTACTTC.

The rearrangement links TRBV19 to TRBJ2-6; 15 positions match TRBD2. CDR3 length: 16 residues. Trimming removed 8 bases from V and 4 bases from J; junction bases left unmatched: 3. From germline, CDR1 is LNHDA and CDR2 SQIVND (reference sequence). CDR3 amino acids: CASGLAGGPGANVLTF. The CDR3 region has the DNA TGTGCCAGTGGACTAGCGGGAGGGCCAGGGGCCAACGTCCTGACTTTC.

In the case of this clone: Other DNA sequences within the sample encode an identical CDR3. The rearrangement uses TRBV5-1 and TRBJ2-2; D remains ambiguous. V gave up 4 bases and J gave up 2 bases, with 12 bases separating them. This CDR3 region has 15 residues. In germline, CDR1 is SGHRS, CDR2 YFSETQ. CDR3 nucleotides: TGCGCCAGCAGCCTGGTGGCAGGTAACACCGGGGAGCTGTTTTTT. Protein: CASSLVAGNTGELFF. The whole variable domain, filled in from reference TRBV5-1 and TRBJ2-2, reads KAGVTQTPRYLIKTRGQQVTLSCSPISGHRSVSWYQQTPGQGLQFLFEYFSETQRNKGNFPGRFSGRQFSNSRSEMNVSTLELGDSALYLCASSLVAGNTGELFFGEGSRLTVL.

This clone appeared a few times. V gene TRBV2 combines with J gene TRBJ1-1; TRBD1 matches at 9 bases. Germline trimming cut 6 bases from V and 8 bases from J; bases unmatched to any gene: 7. This CDR3 spans 13 amino acids. Germline V gives CDR1 SNHLY, CDR2 FYNNEI. The CDR3 region is CASRGDRAEEAFF. The CDR3 DNA is TGTGCCAGCAGGGGGGACAGGGCGGAAGAAGCTTTCTTT.

This clone was observed a few times. J is TRBJ1-2 and V is TRBV7-3; no reliable D call. V gave up 11 bases and J gave up 4 bases, with 8 bases separating them. The CDR3 runs to 10 residues. CDR1 and CDR2 from the germline V gene are SGHTA and FQGTGA. The CDR3 is CAGGVYGYTF. The DNA for the CDR3 is TGTGCCGGAGGAGTCTATGGCTACACCTTC.

This clone was picked up a small number of times. This chain uses TRBV7-9 with TRBJ2-1; maybe TRBD1 (6 bases). The CDR3 consists of 15 residues. The germline V gene encodes CDR1 SEHNR and CDR2 FQNEAQ (reference sequence). The V gene lost 6 bases and the J gene lost 0 bases, with 12 bases spanning the gap. CDR3 DNA sequence: TGTGCCAGCAGACCCAGGGGTAGCTCCTACAATGAGCAGTTCTTC. This sequence encodes CASRPRGSSYNEQFF.

J is TRBJ2-1 and V is TRBV5-1; weak D call: TRBD2 (5 bases). Germline values: CDR1 SGHRS, CDR2 YFSETQ. V was shortened by 1 base and J by 1 base, with 12 bases between the two germline ends. This CDR3 is 16 amino acids long. For the CDR3, the DNA is TGCGCCAGCAGCTTGATAGCGTTAAGTTCCTACAATGAGCAGTTCTTC. It yields the protein CASSLIALSSYNEQFF.

Only a few counts were recorded for this clone. The chain is built from TRBV30 and TRBJ1-5; 8 bases line up with TRBD1. This CDR3 is built from 14 residues. CDR1 and CDR2 (germline): GTSNPN, SVGIG (reference sequence). Germline trimming cut 5 bases from V and 5 bases from J; bases unmatched to any gene: 8. CDR3 amino acids: CAWEPGTGDQPQHF. The CDR3 DNA is TGTGCCTGGGAACCTGGGACAGGAGATCAGCCCCAGCATTTT.

The sample holds a few counts of this clone. The chain links TRBV19 to TRBJ2-7; possibly TRBD2 for D (5 bases). Trimming left V 2 bases short and J 0 bases short, with 14 bases between. CDR3 length: 16 residues. CDR1 is LNHDA, CDR2 SQIVND, per germline (reference sequence). For the CDR3, the DNA is TGTGCCAGTAGTATACCCGGAGTGGGGAGCTCCTACGAGCAGTACTTC. As protein: CASSIPGVGSSYEQYF.

V and J are TRBV5-1 and TRBJ2-7; perhaps TRBD2 as D (6 bases). This CDR3 has 14 residues. V lost 2 bases and J 0 bases, leaving 9 bases between the germline ends. Germline V gives CDR1 SGHRS, CDR2 YFSETQ. The CDR3 coding sequence is TGCGCCAGCAGCTTTGGGGGGAACTCCTACGAGCAGTACTTC. The encoded protein is CASSFGGNSYEQYF.

The chain couples TRBV28 to TRBJ2-1, with 12 bases that match TRBD2. Germline CDR1 is MDHEN and CDR2 is SYDVKM. The V gene end was trimmed by 5 bases and the J gene end by 9 bases; junction bases not matched to a gene: 11. This CDR3 has 16 amino acids. CDR3 in amino acids: CASSRPTSGRGIEQFF. CDR3 nucleotides: TGTGCCAGCAGTCGCCCGACTAGCGGGAGAGGGATTGAGCAGTTCTTC.

CDR3: CSTLGLAGSYEQYF. Written as DNA, the CDR3 is TGCAGCACTTTAGGACTAGCGGGCTCCTACGAGCAGTACTTC. V gene TRBV29-1 combines with J gene TRBJ2-7, with TRBD2 matching over 11 bases. V was pared by 8 bases and J by 0 bases, with 6 bases of the junction left unmatched. Germline CDR1 is SQVTM and CDR2 is ANQGSEA. The CDR3 length is 14 residues.

This clone was seen a few times. This chain uses TRBV5-4 with TRBJ2-3; TRBD2 aligns across 10 bases. V lost 4 bases, J lost 5 bases, and 7 bases stayed unmatched. This CDR3 has 15 amino acids. Germline V lookup: CDR1 SGHNT, CDR2 YYREEE (reference sequence). The CDR3 nucleotides are TGTGCCAGCAGCCTAGCGGGAGCTTCCGAAGATACGCAGTATTTT. Translation: CASSLAGASEDTQYF.

This clone was seen only a few times. The chain recombines TRBV20-1 with TRBJ2-7; D is unresolved. This CDR3 spans 11 amino acids. The V end was cut by 3 bases, the J end by 7 bases, with 10 bases between. Germline CDR1 DFQATT, CDR2 SNEGSKA (reference sequence). In DNA form, the CDR3 reads TGCAGTGCTAGTCTAGGTTTGGAGCAGTACTTC. It specifies CSASLGLEQYF.

J is TRBJ2-5 and V is TRBV5-1, with 7 bases aligning to TRBD1. The CDR3 has 14 residues. V lost 4 bases and J lost 5; bases outside the gene matches: 8. Germline CDR1 and CDR2: SGHRS and YFSETQ. The DNA of the CDR3 is TGCGCCAGCAGCCCACAGGGGCTGGGGGAGACCCAGTACTTC. It translates to CASSPQGLGETQYF.

This clone was counted a few times. The chain employs TRBV7-6 and TRBJ2-5; D possibly corresponds to TRBD1 (6 bases). Trimming cost V 6 bases and J 4 bases, with 18 bases left between them. The germline gives CDR1 SGHVS, CDR2 FNYEAQ. The CDR3 has 15 amino acids. CDR3 bases: TGTGCCAGCAGTCACCTCAGGGGCCGTCCAGAGACCCAGTACTTC. Translating it yields CASSHLRGRPETQYF.

This clone appeared a few times. J is TRBJ2-1 and V is TRBV19; TRBD2 matches 9 bases. This CDR3 has 17 residues. Trimming cost V 5 bases and J 4 bases; bases outside gene matches: 12. Germline values: CDR1 LNHDA, CDR2 SQIVND (reference sequence). CDR3 loop: CASSPSPGSGRYNEQFF. CDR3 nucleotide sequence: TGTGCCAGTAGTCCGTCCCCGGGGAGCGGGAGGTACAATGAGCAGTTCTTC.

The rearrangement joins TRBV19 to TRBJ2-1; 8 bases agree with TRBD2. This CDR3 is built from 17 residues. Trimming removed 3 bases from V and 4 bases from J; junction bases left unmatched: 11. CDR1 and CDR2 (germline): LNHDA, SQIVND (reference sequence). The CDR3 region is CASSMGHSGKEYNEQFF. The CDR3 DNA reads TGTGCCAGTAGTATGGGTCATAGCGGGAAAGAGTACAATGAGCAGTTCTTC.

The rearrangement joins TRBV6-5 to TRBJ1-5; D not certain. This CDR3 has 13 residues. Germline CDR1 MNHEY, CDR2 SVGAGI. With 4 bases removed from V and 7 bases from J, the gap between germline ends came to 11 bases. CDR3 loop: CASSFGESQPQHF. The CDR3 DNA reads as TGTGCCAGCAGTTTTGGGGAGTCCCAGCCCCAGCATTTT.

The chain is built from TRBV6-1 and TRBJ2-3; 7 bases are shared with TRBD2. CDR3 size: 14 residues. V was pared by 10 bases and J by 3 bases, with 10 bases of the junction left unmatched. Germline V gene sequence: CDR1 MNHNS, CDR2 SASEGT. This chain's CDR3 is CATATSVVTDTQYF. In nucleotides, the CDR3 is TGTGCCACCGCAACTAGCGTCGTAACAGATACGCAGTATTTT.